This TCR beta chain originates from a study of regulatory T cells in long-lasting Graves disease. Documented time point: persistent/refractory GD, antithyroid drugs over 5 years with positive TRAb. PBMCs were the source of the RNA used for TCR sequencing. With iRepertoire HTBI primers and Arm-PCR of CDR3 regions, TCR beta libraries were built. TCRdb re-called the multiplex PCR reads through MiXCR, storing one row per CDR3 protein. The sample carries about 420,000 distinct CDR3 sequences, about 20% recorded once. Study results and caveats: TRBV28 was favored in persistent disease, as were TRBJ1-2 and TRBJ2-5. Public clonotype sharing was higher in persistent than newly diagnosed patients. Having only a small sample size may have limited accuracy.

This clonotype has ten or more counts. The antigen remains unidentified. Germline V gives CDR1 SNHLY, CDR2 FYNNEI. There are 16 residues in the CDR3. V shed 8 bases and J 1 base; nucleotides not matched to a gene: 9. The sample was peripheral blood mononuclear cells (PBMCs), taken when the disease was refractory, from a patient treated with antithyroid drugs. The TCR was taken from a female donor with Graves disease. The chain employs TRBV2 and TRBJ2-7, with 12 bases lining up with TRBD2. The CDR3 spells CASREIGTSGSYEQYF. The CDR3 DNA follows: TGTGCCAGCCGAGAGATCGGGACTAGCGGGTCCTACGAGCAGTACTTC.